This T cell receptor beta chain derives from a study of cytomegalovirus exposure and HLA in healthy donors. Study as a whole: A previous analysis identified 100 million to 120 million unique TCR beta sequences derived from roughly 180 million T cells. The study's findings and limits: Exclusion applied to some V segments, including TRBV6-2 and TRBV6-3, as they were indistinguishable. Previous analysis showed most TCR beta V segments were productive about 90% or about 30% of the time. Reports showed the classifier diagnosing cytomegalovirus status with high specificity and sensitivity.

PCR amplification relied on 60 Vbeta primers (plus 13 Jbeta primers). TCRdb keeps only in-frame clones here, not all; method: immunoSEQ multiplex PCR. Found here are about 130,000 clones, 70% to 75% of them singletons; the top ten hold about 3.4%. As to this clone: Its antigen remains unidentified.

CDR1 and CDR2 (germline): SGDLS, YYNGEE. V lost 0 bases to trimming and J lost 6 bases; unmatched junction nucleotides: 5. The CDR3 has 15 amino acids. This rearrangement joins TRBV9 to TRBJ1-4; 7 bases match TRBD1. This TCR derives from a man aged 30 to 39 in good health and CMV-seronegative. Sequencing input: PBMCs. The CDR3 loop is CASSVVAGGDEKLFF. The CDR3 coding sequence is TGTGCCAGCAGCGTAGTGGCAGGGGGAGATGAAAAACTGTTTTTT.